What follows are 30 T cell receptor beta chains derived from one specimen sequenced in a study of T cells in Graves' hyperthyroidism and ophthalmopathy (dated by TCRdb to between 2019 and 2020). Library prep was done by multiplex PCR. The reads were generated on an Illumina HiSeq 2000. The TCR beta CDR3 regions were amplified from RNA transcripts. A first-round RT-PCR of the TCR CDR3 used the HTBI primer set with the Qiagen OneStep RT-PCR kit. Using fastp at Q25 and MiXCR, TCRdb reprocessed the public reads and kept productive beta chains. Each record represents a unique CDR3 protein, reported with the most common genes and DNA among its rows. In this sample the table shows approximately 690,000 distinct CDR3 sequences, about 15% of which occur a single time. In total, the top ten clones hold around an eighth of the sample. Sample: blood. These receptors were collected from a woman between 50 and 59 years old with Graves' ophthalmopathy.

The chain links TRBV6-5 to TRBJ1-2; 9 bases match TRBD1. CDR1 and CDR2 (germline): MNHEY, SVGAGI. The V segment lost 0 bases and the J segment 8 bases; nucleotides outside the gene matches: 10. The CDR3 has 16 amino acids. The CDR3 sequence is CASSYSRRDRVVGYTF. The CDR3 region has the DNA TGTGCCAGCAGTTACTCAAGACGGGACAGGGTCGTCGGCTACACCTTC.

This clonotype was counted ten times or more. V usage is TRBV18 and J usage is TRBJ2-1; 13 bases align to TRBD2. This CDR3 is built from 15 residues. CDR1 and CDR2 from the germline V gene are KGHSH and LQKENI. The V segment lost 5 bases and the J segment 9 bases; nucleotides outside the gene matches: 7. In DNA form, the CDR3 reads TGTGCCAGCTCAACAGGACTAGCGGGAGTATCTGAGCAGTTCTTC. Translating it yields CASSTGLAGVSEQFF.

In this sample, this clonotype turned up a few times. V and J are TRBV29-1 and TRBJ2-7; D may be TRBD1 (6 bases). Germline V gene lookup returns CDR1 SQVTM and CDR2 ANQGSEA. This CDR3 contains 15 residues. Trimming removed 6 bases from V and 2 bases from J, with 20 bases in between. The CDR3 bases are TGCAGCGTAGGACGGAGACAGGCCGGTACCTACGAGCAGTACTTC. It codes for CSVGRRQAGTYEQYF.

This clonotype appeared a few times. The chain is built from TRBV29-1 and TRBJ2-7, with 7 bases fitting TRBD1. With 6 bases clipped from V and 0 bases from J, the junction kept 8 bases outside the gene matches. The V gene's germline CDR1 is SQVTM and CDR2 ANQGSEA. This CDR3 spans 14 amino acids. The CDR3 DNA reads as TGCAGCGTAATTACAGGGGAAAACTCCTACGAGCAGTACTTC. It specifies CSVITGENSYEQYF.

This clonotype has a count of ten or more. The chain carries TRBV7-2 and TRBJ1-1; D gene ambiguous. Trimming cost V 8 bases and J 4 bases, with 11 bases left between them. The germline gives CDR1 SGHTA, CDR2 FQGNSA. The CDR3 totals 12 residues. DNA for the CDR3: TGTGCCAGCGGTTGGGGTGTCACTGAAGCTTTCTTT. This codes for CASGWGVTEAFF.

This clonotype has ten or more counts. The chain is built from TRBV11-2 and TRBJ2-2; 13 bases agree with TRBD2. Trimming took 0 bases from V and 7 from J; bases not matched to a gene: 17. Germline V gene lookup returns CDR1 SGHAT and CDR2 FQNNGV. The CDR3 spans 21 residues. For the CDR3, the DNA is TGTGCCAGCAGCTTAGATCCGAGTCGCCGGACTAGCGGGAGTTCCGACGGGGAGCTGTTTTTT. It translates to CASSLDPSRRTSGSSDGELFF.

This clonotype has a handful of counts. This chain joins TRBV30 and TRBJ1-6; D gene ambiguous. The germline V gene encodes CDR1 GTSNPN and CDR2 SVGIG (reference sequence). CDR3 length: 14 residues. Between the trimmed V and J ends, which lost 4 bases and 2 bases, there was a span of 9 bases. The DNA for the CDR3 is TGTGCCTGGAACGGTAACCCCTATAATTCACCCCTCCACTTT. It yields the protein CAWNGNPYNSPLHF.

This clonotype came up many times. The V call is TRBV30, the J call TRBJ1-1, with D unresolved. V shed 0 bases and J shed 4 bases, with 12 bases lying between them. There are 14 residues in the CDR3. Looked up from germline, CDR1 is GTSNPN and CDR2 is SVGIG (reference sequence). CDR3 DNA: TGTGCCTGGAGTGTACTTCGCGGGCCCACTGAAGCTTTCTTT. It yields the protein CAWSVLRGPTEAFF.

Many counts were recorded for this clonotype. V usage is TRBV7-2 and J usage is TRBJ2-3, with unresolved D. The CDR3 length is 13 residues. V was clipped by 3 bases and J by 6 bases, with 10 bases between them. Germline V lookup: CDR1 SGHTA, CDR2 FQGNSA. DNA for the CDR3: TGTGCCAGCAGCTTCCGTGGTTCGGATACGCAGTATTTT. It is translated as CASSFRGSDTQYF.

At least ten counts were recorded for this clonotype. The gene calls are TRBV7-9 and TRBJ2-1, with 13 bases aligning to TRBD2. Unmatched junction bases numbered 9, after V lost 4 bases and J lost 9 bases. Germline assignment: CDR1 SEHNR and CDR2 FQNEAQ (reference sequence). The CDR3 is 16 residues long. The CDR3 sequence is CASSSRGLAGVGEQFF. The DNA of the CDR3 is TGTGCCAGCAGCTCCCGAGGACTAGCGGGAGTGGGTGAGCAGTTCTTC.

The chain joins TRBV5-6 to TRBJ2-5; 8 bases are shared with TRBD2. V lost 0 bases to trimming and J lost 2 bases; unmatched junction nucleotides: 9. Germline V gives CDR1 SGHDT, CDR2 YYEEEE. CDR3 length: 17 residues. The CDR3 coding sequence is TGTGCCAGCAGCTTGGAGATAGCGGGGCAAACTCAAGAGACCCAGTACTTC. Protein sequence: CASSLEIAGQTQETQYF.

The table lists this clonotype with a few counts. This chain joins TRBV19 and TRBJ1-5; 7 bases line up with TRBD1. The length of the CDR3 is 15 residues. J gave up 5 bases and V 5 bases, and 9 bases lay outside the gene matches. Germline CDR1 LNHDA, CDR2 SQIVND (reference sequence). In DNA, the CDR3 is TGTGCCAGTAGTGCCCGGACAGGTTTTCATCAGCCCCAGCATTTT. It yields the protein CASSARTGFHQPQHF.

This clonotype was seen only a few times. The rearrangement links TRBV15 to TRBJ1-1, with D unclear. V was pared by 7 bases and J by 1 base, with 10 bases between. The CDR3 length is 13 residues. CDR1 is LNHNV, CDR2 YYDKDF, per germline (reference sequence). Written as DNA, the CDR3 is TGTGCCACCACCATGCACTGGAACACTGAAGCTTTCTTT. Protein sequence: CATTMHWNTEAFF.

This clonotype was detected ten times or more. The J gene is TRBJ2-3, the V gene TRBV12-3 or TRBV12-4; 12 bases fit TRBD2. The V and J ends lost 2 bases and 1 base, in that order; junction bases with no gene match: 10. This CDR3 has 19 residues. DNA for the CDR3: TGTGCCAGCAGTTTAATCCCTAGCGGGAGGGAATTGGGCACAGATACGCAGTATTTT. The encoded protein is CASSLIPSGRELGTDTQYF.

V gene TRBV12-3 or TRBV12-4 combines with J gene TRBJ1-5; 8 bases agree with TRBD1. V trimming: 4 bases; J trimming: 5 bases; junction bases outside the gene matches: 7. The CDR3 length is 15 residues. CDR3 bases: TGTGCCAGCAGTTACCGGGACAGGACCCATCAGCCCCAGCATTTT. Translation gives CASSYRDRTHQPQHF.

This chain connects TRBV5-4 to TRBJ1-2, with D possibly matching TRBD1 (5 bases). The germline gives CDR1 SGHNT, CDR2 YYREEE (reference sequence). The germline V and J ends were trimmed by 4 bases and 0 bases, with 13 bases remaining between them. The CDR3 runs 15 residues. CDR3 sequence reads: CASSGRDLTNYGYTF. Here the CDR3 DNA reads TGTGCCAGCAGCGGACGGGACCTCACTAACTATGGCTACACCTTC.

At least ten counts were recorded for this clonotype. The chain has TRBV6-2 or TRBV6-3 and TRBJ1-5; TRBD1 agrees at 9 bases. Germline assignment: CDR1 MNHEY and CDR2 SVGEGT. The CDR3 contains 16 residues. The J segment lost 3 bases and the V segment lost 7 bases, leaving 10 bases of the junction unmatched. The CDR3 is CASTQGTGRNNQPQHF. In DNA, the CDR3 is TGTGCCAGCACCCAAGGGACAGGGCGGAACAATCAGCCCCAGCATTTT.

Ten or more counts support this clonotype. The chain is built from TRBV11-1 and TRBJ2-3, with 9 bases that match TRBD2. The CDR3 length is 18 residues. The germline V gene encodes CDR1 SGHAT and CDR2 FQDESV (reference sequence). Trimming took 5 bases from V and 0 from J; bases not matched to a gene: 12. The CDR3 loop reads CASSTLAGTTPSTDTQYF. In DNA, the CDR3 is TGTGCCAGCAGCACCCTAGCGGGAACAACGCCTAGCACAGATACGCAGTATTTT. The entire variable domain, with the rest obtained from reference TRBV11-1 and TRBJ2-3, is as follows: EAEVAQSPRYKITEKSQAVAFWCDPISGHATLYWYRQILGQGPELLVQFQDESVVDDSQLPKDRFSAERLKGVDSTLKIQPAELGDSAMYLCASSTLAGTTPSTDTQYFGPGTRLTVL.

This clonotype was observed many times. V is TRBV20-1 and J is TRBJ2-5; 12 nucleotides match TRBD2. Germline V gene data show CDR1 as DFQATT and CDR2 as SNEGSKA (reference sequence). The CDR3 spans 15 residues. The V segment lost 3 bases and the J segment 9 bases; nucleotides outside the gene matches: 11. CDR3 bases: TGCAGTGCTAGCTCAGAGACTAGCGGGAGTTTGGCCCAGTACTTC. Translation: CSASSETSGSLAQYF.

This clonotype was recorded a few times. The CDR3 reads CASSLIAGTDQPQHF. The DNA for the CDR3 is TGTGCCAGCAGTTTAATAGCTGGGACGGATCAGCCCCAGCATTTT. The V gene is TRBV28, the J gene TRBJ1-5; D may be TRBD1 (5 bases). CDR1 is MDHEN and CDR2 is SYDVKM in the germline V gene. CDR3 size: 15 residues. V was clipped by 2 bases and J by 5 bases, with 13 bases between them.

This clonotype was recorded many times. The J gene is TRBJ2-3, the V gene TRBV28; 7 nucleotides match TRBD2. Germline lookup yields CDR1 MDHEN and CDR2 SYDVKM. With 3 bases clipped from V and 0 bases from J, the junction kept 3 bases outside the gene matches. The CDR3 consists of 15 residues. CDR3 in DNA: TGTGCCAGCAGTTTTTTGGGGGGGAGCACAGATACGCAGTATTTT. The encoded protein is CASSFLGGSTDTQYF. Based on the CDR3 plus reference TRBV28 and TRBJ2-3, the full variable domain is DVKVTQSSRYLVKRTGEKVFLECVQDMDHENMFWYRQDPGLGLRLIYFSYDVKMKEKGDIPEGYSVSREKKERFSLILESASTNQTSMYLCASSFLGGSTDTQYFGPGTRLTVL.

This clonotype was picked up one time. A much larger clone lies a single base off, so this may be a read error. V and J are TRBV6-1 and TRBJ2-1, with D maybe TRBD1 (5 bases). The CDR3 runs 13 residues. Germline-derived CDR1 and CDR2 are MNHNS and SASEGT. V shed 6 bases and J shed 8 bases, with 14 bases lying between them. CDR3 residues: CASRRPRVDEQFF. In DNA form, the CDR3 reads TGTGCCAGCAGACGTCCCAGGGTAGATGAGCAGTTCTTC.

This clonotype showed up many times. The chain joins TRBV7-2 to TRBJ2-5; 7 bases agree with TRBD1. This CDR3 region has 14 residues. Germline trimming cut 3 bases from V and 5 bases from J; bases unmatched to any gene: 6. CDR1 is SGHTA, CDR2 FQGNSA, per germline. The chain's CDR3 is CASSLTGIGETQYF. Here the CDR3 DNA reads TGTGCCAGCAGCTTGACAGGGATCGGGGAGACCCAGTACTTC.

The chain recombines TRBV19 with TRBJ1-2, with D perhaps matching TRBD1 (5 bases). Trimming stripped 8 bases from V and 4 bases from J, with 17 bases between. Looked up from germline, CDR1 is LNHDA and CDR2 is SQIVND (reference sequence). CDR3 length: 14 amino acids. CDR3 nucleotides: TGTGCCAGTGAACCCCAGAGGGGACTCTATGGCTACACCTTC. Its translation: CASEPQRGLYGYTF.

This clonotype was picked up many times. The rearrangement uses TRBV13 and TRBJ2-7; D is perhaps TRBD1 (6 bases). The germline CDR1 and CDR2 sequences are PRHDT and FYEKMQ (reference sequence). V lost 5 bases, J lost 3 bases, and 11 bases lay in between. The CDR3 is 13 amino acids. CDR3 DNA: TGTGCCAGCAGCATTACAGGGCACTACGAGCAGTACTTC. It is translated as CASSITGHYEQYF. Full variable domain (outside the CDR3, taken from reference TRBV13 and TRBJ2-7): AAGVIQSPRHLIKEKRETATLKCYPIPRHDTVYWYQQGPGQDPQFLISFYEKMQSDKGSIPDRFSAQQFSDYHSELNMSSLELGDSALYFCASSITGHYEQYFGPGTRLTVT.

This clonotype was picked up many times. The chain is built from TRBV20-1 and TRBJ2-2, with D unresolved. Germline CDR1 DFQATT, CDR2 SNEGSKA (reference sequence). Trimming cost V 0 bases and J 2 bases, with 7 bases left between them. CDR3 length equals 14 residues. CDR3 sequence: CSARDDTNTGELFF. The CDR3 DNA reads as TGCAGTGCTAGAGACGACACTAACACCGGGGAGCTGTTTTTT.

This clonotype was counted at least ten times. CDR3 protein: CSARGGGNTEAFF. As DNA, the CDR3 is TGCAGTGCTAGAGGCGGGGGGAACACTGAAGCTTTCTTT. The chain combines TRBV20-1 with TRBJ1-1; TRBD1 is a possible D gene (5 bases). V lost 1 base, J lost 1 base, and 7 bases lay in between. The CDR3 is 13 amino acids. CDR1 is DFQATT, CDR2 SNEGSKA, per germline (reference sequence).

In regard to this clonotype: A much larger clone differs from this one at a single base, so this may be a read error. This chain links TRBV12-3 or TRBV12-4 with TRBJ1-1, with D perhaps matching TRBD1 (6 bases). CDR3 length: 12 amino acids. V lost 4 bases, J lost 7 bases, and 10 bases lay in between. CDR3 bases: TGTGCCAGCAGTTCCTCGACAGGTGAAGCTTTCTTT. It specifies CASSSSTGEAFF.

Ten or more counts support this clonotype. The rearrangement links TRBV7-9 to TRBJ2-7, with no clear D. The CDR3 covers 14 residues. The germline V gene encodes CDR1 SEHNR and CDR2 FQNEAQ (reference sequence). The V and J ends lost 2 bases and 3 bases respectively, with 11 bases between them. CDR3 bases: TGTGCCAGCAGCTTAACGGCCACGAACTACGAGCAGTACTTC. It specifies CASSLTATNYEQYF.

This clonotype has ten or more counts. The rearrangement uses TRBV6-1 and TRBJ2-7; TRBD2 is a possible D gene (6 bases). The germline V gene encodes CDR1 MNHNS and CDR2 SASEGT. The CDR3 extends over 16 amino acids. Trimming shortened V by 5 bases and J by 3 bases, and 20 bases separated the two germline ends. The CDR3 DNA is TGTGCCAGCAGTTACGCGGGGTCAGGGATAGGCTACGAGCAGTACTTC. Its protein is CASSYAGSGIGYEQYF.